A single sample is the source of the 18 T cell receptor beta chains below, sequenced in a study of blood T cell repertoires in COVID-19. Here immunoSEQ multiplex PCR was the method, and the copy in TCRdb shows in-frame clones only, minus some. Of some 70,000 clones listed, 90% are singletons. The sequenced sample consisted of peripheral blood. All receptors come from a middle-aged man with acute or convalescent COVID-19.

This clone was seen once. The rearrangement links TRBV20-1 to TRBJ1-6; TRBD1 is a possible D gene (5 bases). V was cut by 3 bases and J by 3 bases, with 15 bases left in between. This CDR3 has 16 amino acids. Looked up from germline, CDR1 is DFQATT and CDR2 is SNEGSKA (reference sequence). CDR3 in amino acids: CSASPRAQGYNSPLHF. CDR3 in DNA: TGCAGTGCTAGTCCACGTGCCCAGGGCTATAATTCACCCCTCCACTTT.

J is TRBJ2-1 and V is TRBV27, with TRBD2 matching 10 bases. This CDR3 comprises 16 residues. The V gene end was trimmed by 8 bases and the J gene end by 5 bases; junction bases not matched to a gene: 12. In germline, CDR1 is MNHEY, CDR2 SMNVEV (reference sequence). As DNA, the CDR3 is TGTGCCAGCCGATCGCTGCTAGCGGGAGAACACAATGAGCAGTTCTTC. It translates to CASRSLLAGEHNEQFF.

The CDR3 spells CASSFREQDTQYF. The CDR3 nucleotides read TGTGCCAGCAGTTTCCGAGAGCAAGATACGCAGTATTTT. V usage is TRBV12-3 or TRBV12-4 and J usage is TRBJ2-3; D is unresolved. The CDR3 is made up of 13 amino acids. Trimming cost V 3 bases and J 5 bases, with 9 bases left between them.

The chain is built from TRBV6-2 or TRBV6-3 and TRBJ2-3, with 8 bases aligning to TRBD2. CDR1 and CDR2 (germline): MNHEY, SVGEGT. The CDR3 covers 16 residues. Unmatched junction bases numbered 10, after V lost 2 bases and J lost 6 bases. The CDR3 nucleotides read TGTGCCAGCAGTTACCCCGCGGGAGGTACGAGGGATACGCAGTATTTT. This gives the protein CASSYPAGGTRDTQYF.

This chain connects TRBV18 to TRBJ2-1; 12 bases match TRBD2. V lost 4 bases and J lost 3; bases outside the gene matches: 7. The CDR3 is made up of 17 amino acids. Germline CDR1 reads KGHSH; CDR2 reads LQKENI. The DNA of the CDR3 is TGTGCCAGCTCACGGACTCAACTAGCGGGAGGCTACAATGAGCAGTTCTTC. Translated, it gives CASSRTQLAGGYNEQFF.

This clone was observed a few times. A junction end diverges from the germline sequence, so it may reflect a read error. The chain uses TRBV5-1 and TRBJ2-5; D is ambiguous. CDR1 SGHRS and CDR2 YFSETQ come from the germline V gene. The CDR3 consists of 13 residues. This CDR3 reads CASSLSSQEAQYF. The CDR3 DNA reads as TGCGCCAGCAGCTTGAGCTCACAAGAGGCCCAGTACTTC.

The J gene is TRBJ2-5, the V gene TRBV12-5; tentatively, D is TRBD1 (5 bases). Trimming took 1 base from V and 5 from J, leaving 5 bases between them. This CDR3 contains 12 residues. Germline CDR1 and CDR2: LGHNT and FRNRAP. CDR3 protein: CASGLEGETQYF. The DNA of the CDR3 is TGTGCTAGTGGTTTGGAGGGGGAGACCCAGTACTTC.

V is TRBV7-2 and J is TRBJ2-1; 9 bases match TRBD2. Looked up from germline, CDR1 is SGHTA and CDR2 is FQGNSA. The CDR3 totals 16 residues. Trimming removed 0 bases from V and 9 bases from J; junction bases left unmatched: 9. The chain's CDR3 is CASSLAAGGPLGEQFF. As DNA, the CDR3 is TGTGCCAGCAGCTTAGCTGCGGGAGGGCCTTTAGGTGAGCAGTTCTTC.

This chain connects TRBV28 to TRBJ2-1, with a possible D match to TRBD1 (6 bases). The CDR3 loop spans 14 amino acids. Germline lookup yields CDR1 MDHEN and CDR2 SYDVKM. V lost 4 bases, J lost 6 bases, and 13 bases lay in between. CDR3 sequence: CASSYRVISNEQFF. Written as DNA, the CDR3 is TGTGCCAGCAGTTACAGGGTCATCAGCAATGAGCAGTTCTTC.

The chain links TRBV10-1 to TRBJ2-6; D is possibly TRBD1 (6 bases). The CDR3 has 15 residues. V shed 7 bases and J shed 2 bases, with 12 bases lying between them. Germline loops: CDR1 WNHNN, CDR2 SYGVQD (reference sequence). The CDR3 reads CASTLTGTGANVLTF. CDR3 bases: TGCGCCAGCACCCTTACAGGGACTGGGGCCAACGTCCTGACTTTC.

The rearrangement links TRBV5-5 to TRBJ2-3; 8 bases match TRBD2. Trimming at V came to 4 bases and at J to 6 bases, leaving 10 bases not matched to a gene. The length of the CDR3 is 15 residues. Germline assignment: CDR1 SGHKS and CDR2 YYEKEE (reference sequence). Written as DNA, the CDR3 is TGTGCCAGCAGCCTTCTTGCGGGAGGTTACGATACGCAGTATTTT. Its translation: CASSLLAGGYDTQYF.

This chain connects TRBV19 to TRBJ2-7, with D possibly TRBD1 on 5 matching bases. This CDR3 is built from 13 residues. Looked up from germline, CDR1 is LNHDA and CDR2 is SQIVND (reference sequence). V was trimmed by 3 bases and J by 4 bases, leaving 10 bases between them. CDR3 residues: CASSMGRSYEQYF. In DNA form, the CDR3 reads TGTGCCAGTAGTATGGGGCGGAGTTACGAGCAGTACTTC.

This clone was seen a single time. As DNA, the CDR3 is TGTGCCATCAGTGAAGGGACAGGGACTATCAATGAGCAGTTCTTC. Its protein is CAISEGTGTINEQFF. The chain joins TRBV10-3 to TRBJ2-1; TRBD1 matches at 9 bases. CDR3 length: 15 residues. CDR1 is ENHRY and CDR2 is SYGVKD in the germline V gene. The junction had 6 bases not matched to a gene; V was cut back by 3 bases and J by 6 bases.

The V and J genes are TRBV10-1 and TRBJ1-2, with 12 bases matching TRBD1. The CDR3 runs to 13 residues. In germline, CDR1 is WNHNN, CDR2 SYGVQD (reference sequence). After removal of 6 bases from V and 8 bases from J, the junction contained 4 bases not matched to a gene. CDR3 nucleotides: TGCGCCAGCAGCGGGACAGGGGGCAAAGGCTACACCTTC. It is translated as CASSGTGGKGYTF.

This rearrangement joins TRBV15 to TRBJ1-6; D is ambiguous. This CDR3 spans 15 amino acids. Germline values: CDR1 LNHNV, CDR2 YYDKDF (reference sequence). V dropped 4 bases and J dropped 7 bases, with 14 bases sitting between them. CDR3 bases: TGTGCCACCAGCAAAGCCCCGGGAGAAAATTCACCCCTCCACTTT. Translated, it gives CATSKAPGENSPLHF.

The V gene is TRBV19, the J gene TRBJ1-5; 7 nucleotides align to TRBD1. The CDR3 extends over 14 amino acids. The V segment lost 5 bases and the J segment 2 bases; nucleotides outside the gene matches: 3. Per germline, CDR1 LNHDA and CDR2 SQIVND (reference sequence). The CDR3 protein is CASSDRAGNQPQHF. The CDR3 nucleotides read TGTGCCAGTAGTGACAGGGCGGGCAATCAGCCCCAGCATTTT.

In this sample, this clone turned up once. The chain employs TRBV19 and TRBJ2-1; 8 bases match TRBD2. V was clipped by 9 bases and J by 6 bases; unmatched bases: 7. The germline gives CDR1 LNHDA, CDR2 SQIVND (reference sequence). The length of the CDR3 is 13 residues. The chain's CDR3 is CASRIAGFNEQFF. CDR3 bases: TGTGCCAGCCGGATAGCGGGATTCAATGAGCAGTTCTTC.

Only one count was recorded for this clone. The chain links TRBV4-3 to TRBJ2-7; 8 nucleotides align to TRBD1. CDR1 and CDR2 (germline): LGHNA, YSLEER. Trimming took 0 bases from V and 5 from J; bases not matched to a gene: 6. This CDR3 comprises 15 residues. DNA of the CDR3: TGCGCCAGCAGCCAAGATCGGGGACAGGCGGACGAGCAGTACTTC. Translated: CASSQDRGQADEQYF.